The T cell receptor (beta chain) described here comes from a study of T cells in Graves' hyperthyroidism and ophthalmopathy. Study overall: Any treatment followed the collection of peripheral blood at initial diagnosis.

Hyperthyroidism, newly diagnosed and lasting under 2 months, affected patients aged 18 to 65. Exclusion criteria comprised uncontrolled infection, other autoimmune disease, pregnancy or lactation. Researchers took RNA transcripts and amplified the TCR beta CDR3 regions from them. The HTBI primer set drove a first-round RT-PCR of the TCR CDR3. Each CDR3 protein gets one entry after TCRdb re-called the multiplex PCR reads with MiXCR. The sample holds 300,000 to 450,000 distinct CDR3 sequences, over 11% seen once. Points on this clonotype: Its specificity is not known.

This CDR3 is built from 15 residues. The germline CDR1 and CDR2 sequences are SGHDT and YYEEEE. Germline trimming cut 0 bases from V and 7 bases from J; bases unmatched to any gene: 6. Study findings and constraints: Expanded thyroid clonotypes (above 0.001) were mostly also found in blood.

V gene TRBV5-6 combines with J gene TRBJ1-2; 10 bases align to TRBD1. The sequenced material came from blood. The receptor's source is a woman aged 60-70 years with Graves' hyperthyroidism. The CDR3 protein is CASSLAQTGGSGYTF. CDR3 DNA: TGTGCCAGCAGCTTGGCCCAGACAGGGGGCAGTGGCTACACCTTC.